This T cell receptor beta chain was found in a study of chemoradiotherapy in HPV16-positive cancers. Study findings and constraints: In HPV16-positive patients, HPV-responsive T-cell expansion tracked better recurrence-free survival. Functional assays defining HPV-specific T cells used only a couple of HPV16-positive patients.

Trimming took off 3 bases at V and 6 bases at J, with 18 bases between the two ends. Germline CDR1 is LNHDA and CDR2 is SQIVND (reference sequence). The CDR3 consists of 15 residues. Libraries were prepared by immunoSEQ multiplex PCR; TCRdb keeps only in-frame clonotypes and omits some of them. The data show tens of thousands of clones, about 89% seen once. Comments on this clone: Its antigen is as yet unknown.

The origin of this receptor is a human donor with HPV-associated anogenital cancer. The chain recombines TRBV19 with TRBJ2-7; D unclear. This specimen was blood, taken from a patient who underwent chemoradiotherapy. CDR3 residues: CASSIAPAPRGEQYF. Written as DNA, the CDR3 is TGTGCCAGTAGTATCGCCCCGGCTCCGAGAGGCGAGCAGTACTTC. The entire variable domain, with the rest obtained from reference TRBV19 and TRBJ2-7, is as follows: DGGITQSPKYLFRKEGQNVTLSCEQNLNHDAMYWYRQDPGQGLRLIYYSQIVNDFQKGDIAEGYSVSREKKESFPLTVTSAQKNPTAFYLCASSIAPAPRGEQYFGPGTRLTVT.